Presented here are 29 T cell receptor beta chains from one specimen sequenced in a study of read filtering for tumor transcriptome and immune sequencing. Molecular barcoded adaptors covering alpha/delta and beta/gamma chains were used on approximately 440 ng RNA. TCRdb used MiXCR to reprocess the reads, holding one entry per CDR3 protein. Counted here are about 90,000 distinct CDR3 sequences, roughly 12% occurring once; the ten biggest clones make up about 15%. Input material: a population of CD138-negative cells sorted from bone marrow. Receptors were obtained from a donor aged 40 or older with multiple myeloma.

This clonotype was seen ten or more times. V usage is TRBV29-1 and J usage is TRBJ1-4; tentative D call: TRBD1 (6 bases). CDR1 is SQVTM and CDR2 is ANQGSEA in the germline V gene. V gave up 6 bases and J gave up 16 bases, with 21 bases separating them. The CDR3 length is 12 residues. DNA of the CDR3: TGCAGCGTGGGGGACACCCCAGGAGGACGGTTTTTT. Residues: CSVGDTPGGRFF.

This clonotype was counted ten times or more. The V and J genes are TRBV28 and TRBJ2-7, with D perhaps being TRBD1 or TRBD2 (5 bases each). Trimming shortened V by 4 bases and J by 4 bases, and 17 bases separated the two germline ends. The CDR3 extends over 15 amino acids. Germline CDR1 MDHEN, CDR2 SYDVKM. Here the CDR3 reads CASSSPGPSSYEQYF. Here the CDR3 DNA reads TGTGCCAGCAGTTCCCCGGGACCGAGCTCTTACGAGCAGTACTTC.

This clonotype was found a few times. The chain carries TRBV7-9 and TRBJ1-3; TRBD1 aligns across 7 bases. With V trimmed by 4 bases and J by 8 bases, 5 bases remained unmatched. This CDR3 is built from 13 residues. The germline V gene has CDR1 SEHNR and CDR2 FQNEAQ (reference sequence). The CDR3 spells CASSWGQIDTIYF. CDR3 DNA: TGTGCCAGCAGCTGGGGACAGATCGACACCATATATTTT.

This clonotype was found many times. The V call is TRBV20-1, the J call TRBJ2-1, with 8 bases identical to TRBD2. The CDR3 contains 14 residues. Germline CDR1 and CDR2: DFQATT and SNEGSKA (reference sequence). J gave up 1 base and V 5 bases, and 4 bases lay outside the gene matches. The CDR3 spells CSASGLVSYNEQFF. The DNA of the CDR3 is TGCAGTGCTTCGGGACTAGTTTCCTACAATGAGCAGTTCTTC.

This clonotype was recorded many times. The rearrangement links TRBV18 to TRBJ1-1, with D unclear. Germline V CDR1 and CDR2: KGHSH, LQKENI. Trimming stripped 2 bases from V and 3 bases from J, with 13 bases between. The CDR3 length is 15 residues. For the CDR3, the DNA is TGTGCCAGCTCACCATCGCAGACATCGTACACTGAAGCTTTCTTT. Translated: CASSPSQTSYTEAFF.

The sample holds many counts of this clonotype. The chain uses TRBV7-8 and TRBJ1-1; 7 bases line up with TRBD1. V lost 1 base, J lost 1 base, and 6 bases stayed unmatched. The CDR3 sequence is 16 residues long. Germline V gene lookup returns CDR1 SGHVS and CDR2 FQNEAQ. The CDR3 nucleotides read TGTGCCAGCAGCTTAGGACAGGGTAGGTGGAACACTGAAGCTTTCTTT. Translating gives CASSLGQGRWNTEAFF. Variable domain in full (rest from reference TRBV7-8 and TRBJ1-1): GAGVSQSPRYKVAKRGQDVALRCDPISGHVSLFWYQQALGQGPEFLTYFQNEAQLDKSGLPSDRFFAERPEGSVSTLKIQRTQQEDSAVYLCASSLGQGRWNTEAFFGQGTRLTVV.

This clonotype has just a few counts. V usage is TRBV9 and J usage is TRBJ2-3, with 7 bases lining up with TRBD2. The CDR3 loop spans 15 amino acids. CDR1 and CDR2 from the germline V gene are SGDLS and YYNGEE. J lost 2 bases, V lost 4 bases, and 7 bases had no gene match. CDR3 region: CASSSLTSATDTQYF. The CDR3 nucleotides read TGTGCCAGCAGCTCCCTCACTAGCGCCACAGATACGCAGTATTTT.

Points on this clonotype: This may be a read error: a much more frequent sequence differs by one nucleotide. This chain joins TRBV6-2 or TRBV6-3 and TRBJ2-1; D is unresolved. The germline CDR1 and CDR2 sequences are MNHEY and SVGEGT. CDR3 size: 12 residues. The CDR3 is CASSQWNNGQFF. The CDR3 coding sequence is TGTGCCAGCAGTCAATGGAACAATGGGCAGTTCTTC.

This clonotype was seen at least ten times. The DNA of the CDR3 is TGCAGTGCTAGACCAAGGACAGGGGCCGCAGATACGCAGTATTTT. Amino acids: CSARPRTGAADTQYF. The rearrangement joins TRBV20-1 to TRBJ2-3, with 9 bases matching TRBD1. V trimming: 2 bases; J trimming: 4 bases; junction bases outside the gene matches: 7. Looked up from germline, CDR1 is DFQATT and CDR2 is SNEGSKA (reference sequence). The CDR3 has 15 residues.

The table lists this clonotype with many counts. V and J are TRBV5-1 and TRBJ2-6; no firm D call. In germline, CDR1 is SGHRS, CDR2 YFSETQ. The length of the CDR3 is 14 residues. V was pared by 6 bases and J by 2 bases, with 9 bases between. The CDR3 sequence is CASMTRPGANVLTF. Here the CDR3 DNA reads TGCGCCAGCATGACCAGGCCTGGGGCCAACGTCCTGACTTTC.

At least ten counts were recorded for this clonotype. This chain links TRBV28 with TRBJ2-5; unclear D gene. V lost 5 bases and J lost 7, with 17 bases in between. The CDR3 sequence is 14 residues long. Per germline, CDR1 MDHEN and CDR2 SYDVKM. The CDR3 nucleotides read TGTGCCAGCAGTCCCAGGACCGTCGGGTTGACCCAGTACTTC. It is translated as CASSPRTVGLTQYF. Supplemented by reference TRBV28 and TRBJ2-5, the full variable domain reads DVKVTQSSRYLVKRTGEKVFLECVQDMDHENMFWYRQDPGLGLRLIYFSYDVKMKEKGDIPEGYSVSREKKERFSLILESASTNQTSMYLCASSPRTVGLTQYFGPGTRLLVL.

On this clonotype: It may be a read error: a sequence one base away is much more abundant. No conserved phenylalanine or tryptophan is present at the end of the CDR3, so a read error is the likely explanation. The rearrangement links TRBV18 to TRBJ2-3; D gene unclear. The germline V gene encodes CDR1 KGHSH and CDR2 LQKENI. The CDR3 has 13 amino acids. Deletions cut 5 bases from V and 5 bases from J, with 11 bases between. This CDR3 is CASSDHAGDTQYL. CDR3 in DNA: TGTGCCAGCTCAGACCACGCCGGAGATACGCAGTATTTA.

This clonotype came up a few times. J is TRBJ1-6 and V is TRBV10-3; TRBD1 might be the D (5 bases). Germline assignment: CDR1 ENHRY and CDR2 SYGVKD. The CDR3 spans 16 residues. Trimming removed 0 bases from V and 7 bases from J, with 13 bases in between. CDR3 sequence (DNA): TGTGCCATCAGTGAGTCCCCAACAGGCTGGAATTCACCCCTCCACTTT. It translates to CAISESPTGWNSPLHF.

This clonotype was counted many times. V is TRBV29-1 and J is TRBJ2-5, with 8 bases aligning to TRBD2. This CDR3 has 15 residues. Germline V gene data show CDR1 as SQVTM and CDR2 as ANQGSEA. With 5 bases clipped from V and 2 bases from J, the junction kept 10 bases outside the gene matches. CDR3 nucleotides: TGCAGCGTTATAAGAAGCGGGAGCAGACAAGAGACCCAGTACTTC. As protein: CSVIRSGSRQETQYF.

This clonotype was recorded many times. The V and J genes are TRBV5-6 and TRBJ2-7; 8 bases map to TRBD1. Trimming cost V 3 bases and J 3 bases; bases outside gene matches: 8. From germline, CDR1 is SGHDT and CDR2 YYEEEE. The CDR3 consists of 15 residues. The CDR3 nucleotides read TGTGCCAGCAGCTGGGACAGGTCGGGGATCTACGAGCAGTACTTC. This gives the protein CASSWDRSGIYEQYF.

This clonotype was found many times. The rearrangement joins TRBV11-3 to TRBJ2-7; D uncertain. Germline V lookup: CDR1 SGHNT, CDR2 YENEEA. The CDR3 covers 15 residues. Trimming shortened V by 3 bases and J by 2 bases, and 14 bases separated the two germline ends. CDR3 residues: CASSLSGRGTYEQYF. CDR3 DNA sequence: TGTGCCAGCAGCTTGTCGGGCAGAGGAACCTACGAGCAGTACTTC.

This clonotype was seen many times. The chain carries TRBV24-1 and TRBJ2-1, with 13 positions matching TRBD2. The CDR3 loop spans 20 amino acids. The V and J ends lost 4 bases and 0 bases, in that order; junction bases with no gene match: 11. Germline CDR1 KGHDR, CDR2 SFDVKD. The CDR3 loop reads CATSDPGTSGAGSSYNEQFF. The CDR3, as DNA: TGTGCCACCAGTGACCCCGGGACTAGCGGGGCCGGGAGCTCCTACAATGAGCAGTTCTTC.

Regarding this clonotype: A much larger clonotype is one base distant, so this may be a read error. The CDR3 does not end in the conserved phenylalanine or tryptophan, so this is likely a read error. This rearrangement joins TRBV29-1 to TRBJ2-3; the D gene could be TRBD1 or TRBD2 (5 bases each). Trimming took off 2 bases at V and 2 bases at J, with 11 bases between the two ends. The germline V gene encodes CDR1 SQVTM and CDR2 ANQGSEA. The CDR3 loop spans 14 amino acids. The CDR3: CSVESSGHTDTQYS. DNA of the CDR3: TGCAGCGTTGAATCGAGCGGACACACAGATACGCAGTATTCT.

This clonotype was observed a few times. The chain carries TRBV12-3 or TRBV12-4 and TRBJ2-1; 9 bases are shared with TRBD2. After removal of 5 bases from V and 0 bases from J, the junction contained 5 bases not matched to a gene. The length of the CDR3 is 16 residues. The CDR3, as DNA: TGTGCCAGCAGTCCGGCGGGGGGGGGCTCCTACAATGAGCAGTTCTTC. It translates to CASSPAGGGSYNEQFF.

This clonotype was counted ten times or more. This chain connects TRBV6-5 to TRBJ1-5; 8 bases agree with TRBD1. The J segment lost 7 bases and the V segment lost 5 bases, leaving 1 base of the junction unmatched. The germline V gene has CDR1 MNHEY and CDR2 SVGAGI. The CDR3 has 12 amino acids. The CDR3 region is CASSDRGQPQHF. DNA for the CDR3: TGTGCCAGCAGTGACAGGGGACAGCCCCAGCATTTT.

This clonotype appeared many times. V is TRBV5-1 and J is TRBJ1-1; D remains unclear. The CDR3 has 15 amino acids. V lost 5 bases to trimming and J lost 3 bases, with 17 bases between them. Germline V gene lookup returns CDR1 SGHRS and CDR2 YFSETQ. The chain's CDR3 is CASSLKGSGDTEAFF. DNA for the CDR3: TGCGCCAGCAGTTTAAAAGGATCCGGGGACACTGAAGCTTTCTTT.

At least ten counts were recorded for this clonotype. This chain links TRBV10-3 with TRBJ2-1; weak D call: TRBD2 (6 bases). The V gene's germline CDR1 is ENHRY and CDR2 SYGVKD. V was cut by 8 bases and J by 8 bases, with 13 bases left in between. The CDR3 is made up of 12 amino acids. CDR3 in DNA: TGTGCCATCCGAGGCGGGGACCATGAGCAGTTCTTC. It yields the protein CAIRGGDHEQFF.

This clonotype appeared a few times. Mismatch with germline at one junction end may stem from a read error. The chain joins TRBV5-1 to TRBJ2-3; TRBD2 matches at 14 bases. This CDR3 region has 17 residues. From germline, CDR1 is SGHRS and CDR2 YFSETQ. CDR3 protein: CASSFQGLAGATDAQYF. Here the CDR3 DNA reads TGCGCCAGCAGCTTCCAGGGACTAGCGGGAGCTACAGATGCGCAGTATTTT.

The table lists this clonotype with a count of one. Because the CDR3 is missing its conserved closing phenylalanine or tryptophan, this is likely a read error. Because the CDR3's place on the DNA is in doubt, the DNA is left out and the CDR3 is given as listed by TCRdb. The chain couples TRBV29-1 to TRBJ2-1; the table's TRBD2 call for D was not verified on the DNA. Looked up from germline, CDR1 is SQVTM and CDR2 is ANQGSEA. The CDR3 totals 15 residues, both ends included. The CDR3 region is CSVDAGLADDNEQLY.

This clonotype was recorded many times. The chain recombines TRBV7-8 with TRBJ2-7; TRBD2 aligns across 7 bases. Germline V lookup: CDR1 SGHVS, CDR2 FQNEAQ. The J segment lost 5 bases and the V segment lost 2 bases, leaving 3 bases of the junction unmatched. This CDR3 has 13 residues. CDR3 DNA: TGTGCCAGCAGCTTAAATGGGAGGGACGAGCAGTACTTC. This encodes CASSLNGRDEQYF.

This clonotype has a count of ten or more. The CDR3 loop reads CASSSRTSGDASTDTQYF. CDR3 bases: TGTGCCAGCAGCTCCCGGACTAGCGGGGACGCTAGCACAGATACGCAGTATTTT. The J gene is TRBJ2-3, the V gene TRBV7-9; TRBD2 agrees at 12 bases. After removal of 4 bases from V and 0 bases from J, the junction contained 8 bases not matched to a gene. This CDR3 has 18 residues. Germline assignment: CDR1 SEHNR and CDR2 FQNEAQ (reference sequence).

Points on this clonotype: A much larger clone lies one base from this, so it may be a read error. The J gene is TRBJ1-5, the V gene TRBV28; D gene unclear. Germline loops: CDR1 MDHEN, CDR2 SYDVKM. This CDR3 has 15 residues. This CDR3 is CTSTPLRGWNQPQHF. In DNA, the CDR3 is TGTACCAGCACCCCTTTGCGGGGTTGGAATCAGCCCCAGCATTTT. Using reference TRBV28 and TRBJ1-5 for the parts outside the CDR3, the full variable domain is DVKVTQSSRYLVKRTGEKVFLECVQDMDHENMFWYRQDPGLGLRLIYFSYDVKMKEKGDIPEGYSVSREKKERFSLILESASTNQTSMYLCTSTPLRGWNQPQHFGDGTRLSIL.

On this clonotype: This may be a read error: a much more frequent sequence differs by one nucleotide. The chain is built from TRBV2 and TRBJ1-2; 8 bases map to TRBD1. This CDR3 is built from 16 residues. CDR1 SNHLY and CDR2 FYNNEI come from the germline V gene. Trimming removed 2 bases from V and 6 bases from J; junction bases left unmatched: 11. The CDR3 DNA follows: TGTGCCAGCAGTGAACTGTTTCCAGGGGGCAGCCATGGCTACACCTTC. Protein: CASSELFPGGSHGYTF.

This clonotype has ten or more counts. The chain employs TRBV5-1 and TRBJ2-7; 10 nucleotides line up with TRBD2. Trimming cost V 4 bases and J 1 base; bases outside gene matches: 5. Looked up from germline, CDR1 is SGHRS and CDR2 is YFSETQ. CDR3 length equals 15 residues. Here the CDR3 DNA reads TGCGCCAGCAGCGGCTCGGGACTAGCGTCCTACGAGCAGTACTTC. This encodes CASSGSGLASYEQYF.